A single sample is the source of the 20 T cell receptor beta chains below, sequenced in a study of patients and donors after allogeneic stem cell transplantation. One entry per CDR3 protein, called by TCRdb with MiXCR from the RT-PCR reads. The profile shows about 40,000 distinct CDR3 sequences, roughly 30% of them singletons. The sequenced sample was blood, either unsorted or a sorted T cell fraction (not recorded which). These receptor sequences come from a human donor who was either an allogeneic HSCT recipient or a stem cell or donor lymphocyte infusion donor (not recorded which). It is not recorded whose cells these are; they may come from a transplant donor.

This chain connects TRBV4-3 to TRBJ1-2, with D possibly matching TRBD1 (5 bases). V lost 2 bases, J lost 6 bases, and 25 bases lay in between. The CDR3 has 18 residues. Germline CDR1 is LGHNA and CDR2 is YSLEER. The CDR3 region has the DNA TGCGCCAGCAGCCAAACCATACTGCCCCGGGCAGGGCTAGATGGCTACACCTTC. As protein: CASSQTILPRAGLDGYTF.

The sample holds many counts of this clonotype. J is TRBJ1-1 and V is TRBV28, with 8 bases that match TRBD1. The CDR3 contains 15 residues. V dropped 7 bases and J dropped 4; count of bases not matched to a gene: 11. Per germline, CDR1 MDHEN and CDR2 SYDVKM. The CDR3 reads CASIPGQEMFTEAFF. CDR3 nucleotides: TGTGCCAGCATCCCGGGACAGGAGATGTTCACTGAAGCTTTCTTT.

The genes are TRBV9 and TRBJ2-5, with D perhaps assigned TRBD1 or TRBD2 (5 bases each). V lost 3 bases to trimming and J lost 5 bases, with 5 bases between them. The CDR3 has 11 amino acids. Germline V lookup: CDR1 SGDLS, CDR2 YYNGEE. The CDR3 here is CASSGGETQYF. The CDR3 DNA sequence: TGTGCCAGCAGCGGGGGGGAGACCCAGTACTTC.

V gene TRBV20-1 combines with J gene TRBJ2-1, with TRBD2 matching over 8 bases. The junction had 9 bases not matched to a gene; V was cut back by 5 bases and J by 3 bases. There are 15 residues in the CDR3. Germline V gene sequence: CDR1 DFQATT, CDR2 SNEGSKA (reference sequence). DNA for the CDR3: TGCAGTGCTCCGCATAGCGGGATACACTACAATGAGCAGTTCTTC. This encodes CSAPHSGIHYNEQFF.

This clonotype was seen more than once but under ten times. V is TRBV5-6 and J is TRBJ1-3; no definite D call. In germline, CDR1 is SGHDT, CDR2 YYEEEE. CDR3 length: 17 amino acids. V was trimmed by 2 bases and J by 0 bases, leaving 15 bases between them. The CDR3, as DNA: TGTGCCAGCAGCTTTCCGGGCCGGACTTTCTCTGGAAACACCATATATTTT. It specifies CASSFPGRTFSGNTIYF.

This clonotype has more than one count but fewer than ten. CDR3 nucleotide sequence: TGCGCCAGCAGCTGGGGGACAGGAAACATTCAGTACTTC. Amino acids: CASSWGTGNIQYF. V usage is TRBV5-1 and J usage is TRBJ2-4; 8 bases are shared with TRBD1. Germline CDR1 and CDR2: SGHRS and YFSETQ. V lost 3 bases to trimming and J lost 6 bases; unmatched junction nucleotides: 2. This CDR3 is 13 amino acids long. The variable domain in full, with the rest retrieved from reference TRBV5-1 and TRBJ2-4, is KAGVTQTPRYLIKTRGQQVTLSCSPISGHRSVSWYQQTPGQGLQFLFEYFSETQRNKGNFPGRFSGRQFSNSRSEMNVSTLELGDSALYLCASSWGTGNIQYFGAGTRLSVL.

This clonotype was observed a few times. CDR3: CASSQHLLTGRGDTQYF. The CDR3 nucleotides are TGCGCCAGCAGCCAACACCTCCTTACAGGAAGGGGAGATACGCAGTATTTT. The chain combines TRBV4-3 with TRBJ2-3; possible D gene TRBD1, 5 bases. CDR1 and CDR2 from the germline V gene are LGHNA and YSLEER. Deletions cut 2 bases from V and 5 bases from J, with 20 bases between. CDR3 length equals 17 residues.

The CDR3 nucleotides are TGTGCCAGCAGCTTAGGACAGAGCCTAGGGGTGAACACCGGGGAGCTGTTTTTT. This translates into CASSLGQSLGVNTGELFF. This chain uses TRBV7-9 with TRBJ2-2; tentative D call: TRBD1 (5 bases). Germline V gene data show CDR1 as SEHNR and CDR2 as FQNEAQ (reference sequence). CDR3 length: 18 residues. Trimming pared 1 base from V and 1 base from J, leaving 16 bases between.

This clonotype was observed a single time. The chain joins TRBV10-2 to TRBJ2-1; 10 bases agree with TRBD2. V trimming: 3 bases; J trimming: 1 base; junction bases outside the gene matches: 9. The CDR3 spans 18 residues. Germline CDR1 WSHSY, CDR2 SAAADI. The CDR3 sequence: CASSEKPGLARSYNEQFF. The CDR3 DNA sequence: TGCGCCAGCAGTGAAAAGCCGGGACTAGCGCGATCCTACAATGAGCAGTTCTTC.

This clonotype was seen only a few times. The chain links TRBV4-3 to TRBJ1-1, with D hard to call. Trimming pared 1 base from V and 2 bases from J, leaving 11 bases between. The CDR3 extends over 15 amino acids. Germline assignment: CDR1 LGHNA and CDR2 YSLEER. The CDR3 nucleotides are TGCGCCAGCAGCCAAGTTGGTCTGATCAACACTGAAGCTTTCTTT. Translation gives CASSQVGLINTEAFF.

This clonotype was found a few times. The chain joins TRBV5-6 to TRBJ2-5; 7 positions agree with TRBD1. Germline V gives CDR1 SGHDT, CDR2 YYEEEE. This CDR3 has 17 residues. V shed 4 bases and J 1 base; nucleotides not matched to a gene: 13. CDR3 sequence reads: CASSPFPRQGSQETQYF. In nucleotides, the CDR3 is TGTGCCAGCAGCCCCTTTCCTAGACAGGGATCCCAAGAGACCCAGTACTTC.

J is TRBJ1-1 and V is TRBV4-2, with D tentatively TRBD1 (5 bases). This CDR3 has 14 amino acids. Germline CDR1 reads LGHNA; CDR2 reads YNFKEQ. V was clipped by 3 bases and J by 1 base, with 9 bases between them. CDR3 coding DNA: TGTGCCAGCAGCCAGGGGGTCGGGAACACTGAAGCTTTCTTT. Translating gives CASSQGVGNTEAFF.

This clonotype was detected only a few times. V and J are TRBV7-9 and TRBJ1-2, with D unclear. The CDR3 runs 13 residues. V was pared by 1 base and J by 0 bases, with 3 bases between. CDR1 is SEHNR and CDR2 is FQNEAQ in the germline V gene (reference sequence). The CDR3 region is CASSLVANYGYTF. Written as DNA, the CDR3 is TGTGCCAGCAGCTTAGTGGCTAACTATGGCTACACCTTC.

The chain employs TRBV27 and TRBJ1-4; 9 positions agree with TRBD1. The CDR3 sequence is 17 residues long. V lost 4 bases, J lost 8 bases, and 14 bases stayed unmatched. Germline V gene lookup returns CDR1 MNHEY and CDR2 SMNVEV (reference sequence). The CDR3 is CASSSTYPGTGREKLFF. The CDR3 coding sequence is TGTGCCAGCAGTTCCACTTATCCCGGGACAGGGCGCGAAAAACTGTTTTTT.

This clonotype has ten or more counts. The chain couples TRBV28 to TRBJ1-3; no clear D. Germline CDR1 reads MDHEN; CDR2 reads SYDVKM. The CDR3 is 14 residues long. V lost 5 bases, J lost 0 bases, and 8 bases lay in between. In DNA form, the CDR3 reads TGTGCCAGCAGTCGACAAAGCTCTGGAAACACCATATATTTT. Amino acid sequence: CASSRQSSGNTIYF.

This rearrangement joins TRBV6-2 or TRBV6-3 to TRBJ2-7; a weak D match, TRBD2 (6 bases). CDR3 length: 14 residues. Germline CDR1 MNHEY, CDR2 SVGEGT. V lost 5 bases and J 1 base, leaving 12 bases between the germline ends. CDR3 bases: TGTGCCAGCAGTCCACGGCGGGGTTCCTACGAGCAGTACTTC. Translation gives CASSPRRGSYEQYF.

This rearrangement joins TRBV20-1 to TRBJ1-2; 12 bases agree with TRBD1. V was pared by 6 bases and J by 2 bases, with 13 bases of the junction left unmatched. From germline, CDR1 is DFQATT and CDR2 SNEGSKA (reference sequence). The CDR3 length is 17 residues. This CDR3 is CSAEEGTGGYGNYGYTF. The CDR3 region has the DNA TGCAGTGCCGAGGAGGGGACAGGGGGCTATGGGAACTATGGCTACACCTTC.

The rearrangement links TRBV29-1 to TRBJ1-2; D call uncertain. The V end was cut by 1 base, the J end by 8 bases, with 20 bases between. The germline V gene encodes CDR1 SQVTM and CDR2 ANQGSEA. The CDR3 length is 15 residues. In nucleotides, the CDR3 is TGCAGCGTTGAAGGGTCGATCGGGAGCGCCCGGGGCTACACCTTC. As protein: CSVEGSIGSARGYTF.

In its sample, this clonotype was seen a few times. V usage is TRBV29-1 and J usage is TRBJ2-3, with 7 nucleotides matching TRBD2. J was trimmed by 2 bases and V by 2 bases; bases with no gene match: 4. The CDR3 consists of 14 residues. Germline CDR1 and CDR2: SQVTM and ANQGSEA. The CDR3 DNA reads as TGCAGCGTTGAACCGGGGGGACCCACAGATACGCAGTATTTT. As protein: CSVEPGGPTDTQYF.

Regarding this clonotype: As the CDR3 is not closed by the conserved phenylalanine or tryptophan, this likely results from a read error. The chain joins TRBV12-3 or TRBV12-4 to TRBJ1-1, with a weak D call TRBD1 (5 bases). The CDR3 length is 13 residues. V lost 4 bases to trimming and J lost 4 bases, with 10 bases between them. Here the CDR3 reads CASSYGTLTEAFL. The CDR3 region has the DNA TGTGCCAGCAGTTACGGGACGCTCACTGAAGCTTTCTTG.